These T cell receptor beta chains were read from a single sample in a study of long-term antiretroviral therapy in people with HIV. Data came from immunoSEQ multiplex PCR; TCRdb stores just in-frame clones and leaves some out. The sample lists just over 15,000 clones; about 86% were seen once. The sequencing here drew on unsorted PBMCs, taken just before starting antiretroviral therapy. Receptors originate from a man aged 40-49 years with HIV. The CDR3 runs from the conserved cysteine through the conserved F or W. A D gene is named only where the DNA matches it firmly. Some rows mark clone size as missing; the rest say once, few, many or name a class of expanded clone.

DNA: TGTGCCAGCAGCCTCACGTTAGGGCTAGTGAATGAGCAGTTCTTC
CDR3: CASSLTLGLVNEQFF
size: -
J: TRBJ2-1
V: TRBV5-6
D: -

DNA: TGTGCCAGCAGCTTAGGGGTCACCAGCTCTGGGGCCAACGTCCTGACTTTC
CDR3: CASSLGVTSSGANVLTF
size: -
J: TRBJ2-6
V: TRBV7-9
D: -

DNA: TGTGCCAGCAGTTCATACCATCCGCTAGCGGGAGGCGGGATTGAGCAGTTCTTC
CDR3: CASSSYHPLAGGGIEQFF
size: -
J: TRBJ2-1
V: TRBV27
D: TRBD2

DNA: TGTGCCTGGGGCACAGGGTATAGCAATCAGCCCCAGCATTTT
CDR3: CAWGTGYSNQPQHF
size: -
J: TRBJ1-5
V: TRBV30
D: -

DNA: TGCGCCAGCAGGGCAGGGGTCGATGGCTACACCTTC
CDR3: CASRAGVDGYTF
size: -
J: TRBJ1-2
V: TRBV10-2
D: -

DNA: TGTGCCAGCAGCGAGGCGGGGATCTCTGGAAACACCATATATTTT
CDR3: CASSEAGISGNTIYF
size: -
J: TRBJ1-3
V: TRBV7-9
D: -

DNA: TGTGCCAGCAGCTTATCAGGGGCCAGCAATCAGCCCCAGCATTTT
CDR3: CASSLSGASNQPQHF
size: -
J: TRBJ1-5
V: TRBV11-2
D: -

DNA: TGTGCCAGCAGCACTTCGAGCAGGGAGGCCTACGAGCAGTACTTC
CDR3: CASSTSSREAYEQYF
size: -
J: TRBJ2-7
V: TRBV7-9
D: -

DNA: TGCAGCGTTGAACTAGGACAGGAGTCCTACAATGAGCAGTTCTTC
CDR3: CSVELGQESYNEQFF
size: -
J: TRBJ2-1
V: TRBV29-1
D: TRBD1

DNA: TGTGCCAGCAGTTTTGGGGTTTTGACTTTCTTT
CDR3: CASSFGVLTFF
size: -
J: TRBJ1-1
V: TRBV5-8
D: -

DNA: TGTGCCAGCAGCTTAGATCGGGAGGAAGGGACCTACGAGCAGTACTTC
CDR3: CASSLDREEGTYEQYF
size: -
J: TRBJ2-7
V: TRBV7-9
D: TRBD2

DNA: TGTGCCACCAGCAGAGATCGGGCAGGGTTCTATGAAGCTTTCTTT
CDR3: CATSRDRAGFYEAFF
size: -
J: TRBJ1-1
V: TRBV15
D: -

DNA: TGTGCCAGCAGTTTACACGTCAGAAACTATGGCTACACCTTC
CDR3: CASSLHVRNYGYTF
size: -
J: TRBJ1-2
V: TRBV28
D: -

DNA: TGTGCCATCAGTGAAACCGGGACAGGGGGCTATGGCTACACCTTC
CDR3: CAISETGTGGYGYTF
size: -
J: TRBJ1-2
V: TRBV10-3
D: TRBD1

DNA: TGCGCCAGCAGCACCGGGACAGGGGACAATGAGCAGTTCTTC
CDR3: CASSTGTGDNEQFF
size: -
J: TRBJ2-1
V: TRBV5-1
D: TRBD1

DNA: TGTGCCAGCAGTTACCGGGAACCACCTCAAGAGACCCAGTACTTC
CDR3: CASSYREPPQETQYF
size: -
J: TRBJ2-5
V: TRBV6-5
D: -

DNA: TGTGCCAGCAGCCATAGACAGGGAAATCAGCCCCAGCATTTT
CDR3: CASSHRQGNQPQHF
size: -
J: TRBJ1-5
V: TRBV6-1
D: TRBD1

DNA: TGCGCCAGCAGTCCGGAGGGGTGCGACATTCAGTACTTC
CDR3: CASSPEGCDIQYF
size: -
J: TRBJ2-4
V: TRBV23-1
D: -

DNA: TGTGCCAGCAGTGAAATGGATGGGGCAGGGGGCGCGTGGAGGCAATCACCCCTCCACTTT
CDR3: CASSEMDGAGGAWRQSPLHF
size: -
J: TRBJ1-6
V: TRBV2
D: TRBD1

DNA: TGTGCCAGCTCACCACGGCGGGCCGGGGACACTGAAGCTTTCTTT
CDR3: CASSPRRAGDTEAFF
size: once
J: TRBJ1-1
V: TRBV18
D: -

DNA: TGTGCCAGCAGCTCGGGACTAGCGGGAGGTGTAGCCAAAAACATTCAGTACTTC
CDR3: CASSSGLAGGVAKNIQYF
size: -
J: TRBJ2-4
V: TRBV7-9
D: TRBD2

DNA: TGTGCCAGCTCATCCGCAGGGGGTCCGGATGGCTACACCTTC
CDR3: CASSSAGGPDGYTF
size: -
J: TRBJ1-2
V: TRBV18
D: TRBD1

DNA: TGCAGCGTCCTAGACAGGGACGGCCCCGCTTCCTACGAGCAGTACTTC
CDR3: CSVLDRDGPASYEQYF
size: -
J: TRBJ2-7
V: TRBV29-1
D: TRBD1

DNA: TGTGCCAGCAAATCATATTCGGGGACATATGGCTACACCTTC
CDR3: CASKSYSGTYGYTF
size: -
J: TRBJ1-2
V: TRBV5-6
D: -

DNA: TGTGCCAGCAGCCCCGGAACAGGAGTAAATTCACCCCTCCACTTT
CDR3: CASSPGTGVNSPLHF
size: -
J: TRBJ1-6
V: TRBV4-2
D: -

DNA: TGTGCCAGCAGCGTATCCCCAGGAGGAGTCATGGACCCTGGAAACACCATATATTTT
CDR3: CASSVSPGGVMDPGNTIYF
size: -
J: TRBJ1-3
V: TRBV9
D: -

DNA: TGTGCCAGCAGCTTGGGGGACAGCCCAAGGTTCAGCTACGAGCAGTACTTC
CDR3: CASSLGDSPRFSYEQYF
size: -
J: TRBJ2-7
V: TRBV5-5
D: TRBD1

DNA: TGTGCCAGTAGTCTGGGATCTTTGGGAAGCAATCAGCCCCAGCATTTT
CDR3: CASSLGSLGSNQPQHF
size: -
J: TRBJ1-5
V: TRBV19
D: -

DNA: TGTGCCAGCAGTTTCCGCCTCGAACAGCGTAAGTTCTTC
CDR3: CASSFRLEQRKFF
size: -
J: TRBJ2-1
V: TRBV6-5
D: -

DNA: TGTGCCAGCAGTTACGCGGGACAGGGGGGCCAGCCCCAGCATTTT
CDR3: CASSYAGQGGQPQHF
size: -
J: TRBJ1-5
V: TRBV6-6
D: TRBD1

DNA: TGTGCCAGCAGCCTTCGGACTAGCGGGGCCTACGAGCAGTACTTC
CDR3: CASSLRTSGAYEQYF
size: -
J: TRBJ2-7
V: TRBV11-2
D: TRBD2

DNA: TGTGCCAGCAGCCCTAGTTTGGCGTCCGTCCAAGAGACCCAGTACTTC
CDR3: CASSPSLASVQETQYF
size: -
J: TRBJ2-5
V: TRBV4-2
D: -

DNA: TGTGCCAGCAGCTTGTACGAGGAAAGCACAGATACGCAGTATTTT
CDR3: CASSLYEESTDTQYF
size: -
J: TRBJ2-3
V: TRBV5-4
D: -

DNA: TGTGCCAGCAGTGACCCCCCCGTCGTGGTAGCGGGAGGGGGGGAACTCTACGAGCAGTACTTC
CDR3: CASSDPPVVVAGGGELYEQYF
size: -
J: TRBJ2-7
V: TRBV6-4
D: TRBD2

DNA: TGTGCCAGCAGCACGGGACTAGCGGGAGCTTCTGGGGCCAACGTCCTGACTTTC
CDR3: CASSTGLAGASGANVLTF
size: -
J: TRBJ2-6
V: TRBV7-9
D: TRBD2

DNA: TGTGCCAGCAGCCCCGGGGGAGGGAGGGATACCGGGGAGCTGTTTTTT
CDR3: CASSPGGGRDTGELFF
size: few
J: TRBJ2-2
V: TRBV7-7
D: TRBD2

DNA: TGCGCCAGCAGTGAGTCATCCGGGACAGGGTACTCTGGAAACACCATATATTTT
CDR3: CASSESSGTGYSGNTIYF
size: once
J: TRBJ1-3
V: TRBV10-2
D: TRBD1

DNA: TGTGCCAGCAGTGAAGTCTTCCGGGGTCAGCCCCAGCATTTT
CDR3: CASSEVFRGQPQHF
size: -
J: TRBJ1-5
V: TRBV6-1
D: -

DNA: TGTGCCAGTACCAAGGACAGGGTGTTAAGCAATCAGCCCCAGCATTTT
CDR3: CASTKDRVLSNQPQHF
size: -
J: TRBJ1-5
V: TRBV19
D: TRBD1

DNA: TGTGCTAGTGGTTTGACCTCCCGGGACAGGGGATACACCGGGGAGCTGTTTTTT
CDR3: CASGLTSRDRGYTGELFF
size: -
J: TRBJ2-2
V: TRBV12-5
D: TRBD1

DNA: TGTGCTTCGGGGGGCGGCGGGGAGCTGTTTTTT
CDR3: CASGGGGELFF
size: -
J: TRBJ2-2
V: TRBV30
D: -

DNA: TGTGCCAGTAGTATTTCGGAGAACACTGAAGCTTTCTTT
CDR3: CASSISENTEAFF
size: -
J: TRBJ1-1
V: TRBV19
D: -

DNA: TGTGCCAGCAGCTTAGAGGGACTAGCGGGCCTCGGTGAGCAGTTCTTC
CDR3: CASSLEGLAGLGEQFF
size: -
J: TRBJ2-1
V: TRBV7-9
D: TRBD2

DNA: TGCAGCGTACATAGGACTCTCACAGATACGCAGTATTTT
CDR3: CSVHRTLTDTQYF
size: -
J: TRBJ2-3
V: TRBV29-1
D: -

DNA: TGTGCCAGCAGCTTGAGCGGGTCACTGGGCGAGCAGTACTTC
CDR3: CASSLSGSLGEQYF
size: -
J: TRBJ2-7
V: TRBV5-6
D: -

DNA: TGTGCCAGCAGCGGACAGGGGGCTCGTGGCACCGGGGAGCTGTTTTTT
CDR3: CASSGQGARGTGELFF
size: -
J: TRBJ2-2
V: TRBV7-9
D: TRBD1

DNA: TGTGCCAGCAGCTACGGACAGGGGGCAAGCTATGGCTACACCTTC
CDR3: CASSYGQGASYGYTF
size: -
J: TRBJ1-2
V: TRBV11-2
D: TRBD1

DNA: TGTGCCAGCAGTGGCAGAAGCTCTGGGGCCAACGTCCTGACTTTC
CDR3: CASSGRSSGANVLTF
size: -
J: TRBJ2-6
V: TRBV6-1
D: -

DNA: TGTGCCAGCAGGACAGGGTCTGGGGCCAACGTCCTGACTTTC
CDR3: CASRTGSGANVLTF
size: -
J: TRBJ2-6
V: TRBV2
D: TRBD1

DNA: TGTGCCAGCAGCTTCGTGGCCGAGCAGTACTTC
CDR3: CASSFVAEQYF
size: -
J: TRBJ2-7
V: TRBV5-5
D: -